The clone carrying this T cell receptor (beta chain) appeared once. Its antigen is unknown. The record originates from a study of T cell responses to AZD1222 COVID-19 vaccine. Overall study findings and caveats: Once two AZD1222 doses were given, Spike-specific TCR breadth and depth went up.

Generated by immunoSEQ multiplex PCR, the TCRdb table keeps only in-frame clones and is missing some. The sample consists of about 99,000 clones, more than 85% of them appearing once. Germline V gene sequence: CDR1 SNHLY, CDR2 FYNNEI. Trimming cost V 5 bases and J 3 bases, with 10 bases left between them. The CDR3 extends over 13 amino acids. This specimen consisted of peripheral blood, obtained on day 0 of AZD1222 vaccination. The chain employs TRBV2 and TRBJ2-5; TRBD1 might be the D (5 bases). The sequence was collected from an adult in good health. Here the CDR3 DNA reads TGTGCCAGCAGTTCGGGCAGGGAAGAGACCCAGTACTTC. Protein product: CASSSGREETQYF.